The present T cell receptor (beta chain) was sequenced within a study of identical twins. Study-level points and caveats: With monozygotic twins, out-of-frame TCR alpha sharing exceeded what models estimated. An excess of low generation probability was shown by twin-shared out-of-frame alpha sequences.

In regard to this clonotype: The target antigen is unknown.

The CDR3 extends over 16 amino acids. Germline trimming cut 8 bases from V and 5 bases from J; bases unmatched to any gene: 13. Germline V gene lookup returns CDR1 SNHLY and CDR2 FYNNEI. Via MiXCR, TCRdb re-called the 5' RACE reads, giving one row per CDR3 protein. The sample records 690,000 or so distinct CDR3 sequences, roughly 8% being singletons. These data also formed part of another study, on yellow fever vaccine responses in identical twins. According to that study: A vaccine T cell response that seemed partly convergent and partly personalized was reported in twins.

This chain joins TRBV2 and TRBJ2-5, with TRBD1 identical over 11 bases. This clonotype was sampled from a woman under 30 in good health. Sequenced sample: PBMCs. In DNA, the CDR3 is TGTGCCAGCTATCCCAGTAGGGACAGGGGGAGGGAGACCCAGTACTTC. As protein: CASYPSRDRGRETQYF.